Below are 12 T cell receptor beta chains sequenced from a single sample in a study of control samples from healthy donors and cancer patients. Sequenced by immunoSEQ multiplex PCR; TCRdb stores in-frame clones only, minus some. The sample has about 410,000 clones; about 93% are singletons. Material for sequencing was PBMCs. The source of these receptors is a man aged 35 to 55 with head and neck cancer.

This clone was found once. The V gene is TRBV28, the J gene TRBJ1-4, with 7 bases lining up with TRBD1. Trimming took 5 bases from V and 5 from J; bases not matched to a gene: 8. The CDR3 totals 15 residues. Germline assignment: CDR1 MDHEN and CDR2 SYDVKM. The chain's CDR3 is CASSPAGTENEKLFF. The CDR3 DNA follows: TGTGCCAGCAGTCCCGCCGGGACAGAAAATGAAAAACTGTTTTTT. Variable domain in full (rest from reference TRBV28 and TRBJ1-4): DVKVTQSSRYLVKRTGEKVFLECVQDMDHENMFWYRQDPGLGLRLIYFSYDVKMKEKGDIPEGYSVSREKKERFSLILESASTNQTSMYLCASSPAGTENEKLFFGSGTQLSVL.

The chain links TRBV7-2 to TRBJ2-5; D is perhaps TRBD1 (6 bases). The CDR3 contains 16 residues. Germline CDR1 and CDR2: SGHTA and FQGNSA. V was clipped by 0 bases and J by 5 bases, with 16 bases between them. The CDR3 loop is CASSLAAATGLETQYF. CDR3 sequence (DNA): TGTGCCAGCAGCTTAGCGGCGGCAACAGGGTTGGAGACCCAGTACTTC.

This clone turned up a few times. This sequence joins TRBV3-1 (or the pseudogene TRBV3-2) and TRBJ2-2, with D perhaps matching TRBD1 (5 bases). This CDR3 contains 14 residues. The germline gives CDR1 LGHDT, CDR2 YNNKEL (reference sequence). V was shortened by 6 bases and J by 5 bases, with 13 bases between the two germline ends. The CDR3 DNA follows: TGTGCCAGCAGGACGGGTCCAGGGACCGGGGAGCTGTTTTTT. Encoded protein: CASRTGPGTGELFF.

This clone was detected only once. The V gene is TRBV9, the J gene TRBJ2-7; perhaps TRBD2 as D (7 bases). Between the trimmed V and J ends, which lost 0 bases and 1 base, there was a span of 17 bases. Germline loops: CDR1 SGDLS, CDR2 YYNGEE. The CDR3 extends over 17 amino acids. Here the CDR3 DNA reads TGTGCCAGCAGCGTAGCCCCTAGCGGCCAGGGGTCCTACGAGCAGTACTTC. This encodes CASSVAPSGQGSYEQYF. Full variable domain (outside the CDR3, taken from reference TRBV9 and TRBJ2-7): DSGVTQTPKHLITATGQRVTLRCSPRSGDLSVYWYQQSLDQGLQFLIQYYNGEERAKGNILERFSAQQFPDLHSELNLSSLELGDSALYFCASSVAPSGQGSYEQYFGPGTRLTVT.

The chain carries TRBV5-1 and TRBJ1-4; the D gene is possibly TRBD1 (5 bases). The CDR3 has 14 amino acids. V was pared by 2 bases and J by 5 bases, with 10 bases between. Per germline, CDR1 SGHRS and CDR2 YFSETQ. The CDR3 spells CASSFGQGNEKLFF. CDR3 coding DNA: TGCGCCAGCAGCTTTGGTCAGGGAAATGAAAAACTGTTTTTT.

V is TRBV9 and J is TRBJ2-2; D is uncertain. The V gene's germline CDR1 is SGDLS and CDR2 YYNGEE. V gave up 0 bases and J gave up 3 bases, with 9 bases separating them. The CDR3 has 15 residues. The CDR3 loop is CASSVGLPDTGELFF. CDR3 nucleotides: TGTGCCAGCAGCGTAGGACTCCCGGACACCGGGGAGCTGTTTTTT.

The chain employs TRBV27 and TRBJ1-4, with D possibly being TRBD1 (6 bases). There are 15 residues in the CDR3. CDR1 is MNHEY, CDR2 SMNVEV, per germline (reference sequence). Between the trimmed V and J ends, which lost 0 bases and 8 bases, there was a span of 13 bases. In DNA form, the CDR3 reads TGTGCCAGCAGTTTATCTAGGGGGGCTGCAGAAAAACTGTTTTTT. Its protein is CASSLSRGAAEKLFF.

CDR3 DNA: TGCAGCGTTGAAGGCTCAGGGACAGGGCGAAGCGAGCAGTACTTC. It encodes CSVEGSGTGRSEQYF. The chain has TRBV29-1 and TRBJ2-7, with 9 positions matching TRBD1. V dropped 1 base and J dropped 6; count of bases not matched to a gene: 10. Germline V CDR1 and CDR2: SQVTM, ANQGSEA. This CDR3 region has 15 residues.

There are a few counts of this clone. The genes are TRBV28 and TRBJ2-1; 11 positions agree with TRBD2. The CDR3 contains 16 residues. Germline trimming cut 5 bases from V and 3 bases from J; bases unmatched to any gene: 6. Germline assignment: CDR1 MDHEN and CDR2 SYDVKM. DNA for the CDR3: TGTGCCAGCAGTCTTAGCGGGAGGGCCAGCTACAATGAGCAGTTCTTC. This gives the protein CASSLSGRASYNEQFF.

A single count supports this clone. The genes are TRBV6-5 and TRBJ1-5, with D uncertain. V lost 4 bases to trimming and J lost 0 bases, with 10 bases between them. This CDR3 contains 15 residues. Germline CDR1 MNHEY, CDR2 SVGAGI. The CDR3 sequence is CASSLVADSNQPQHF. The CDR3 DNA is TGTGCCAGCAGTTTGGTAGCGGATAGCAATCAGCCCCAGCATTTT.

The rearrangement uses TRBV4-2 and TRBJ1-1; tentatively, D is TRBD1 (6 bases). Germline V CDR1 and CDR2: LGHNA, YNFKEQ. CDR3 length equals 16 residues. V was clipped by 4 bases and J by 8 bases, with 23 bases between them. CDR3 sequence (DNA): TGTGCCAGCAGCCCAACTCGGGCCCAGGGGAACGACGAAGCTTTCTTT. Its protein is CASSPTRAQGNDEAFF.

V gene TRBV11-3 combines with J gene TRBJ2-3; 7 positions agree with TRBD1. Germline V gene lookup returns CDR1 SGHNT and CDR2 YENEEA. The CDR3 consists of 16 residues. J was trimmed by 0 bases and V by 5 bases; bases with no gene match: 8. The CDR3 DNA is TGTGCCAGCAGCCCAGGGACAGACCCGAGCACAGATACGCAGTATTTT. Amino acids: CASSPGTDPSTDTQYF.